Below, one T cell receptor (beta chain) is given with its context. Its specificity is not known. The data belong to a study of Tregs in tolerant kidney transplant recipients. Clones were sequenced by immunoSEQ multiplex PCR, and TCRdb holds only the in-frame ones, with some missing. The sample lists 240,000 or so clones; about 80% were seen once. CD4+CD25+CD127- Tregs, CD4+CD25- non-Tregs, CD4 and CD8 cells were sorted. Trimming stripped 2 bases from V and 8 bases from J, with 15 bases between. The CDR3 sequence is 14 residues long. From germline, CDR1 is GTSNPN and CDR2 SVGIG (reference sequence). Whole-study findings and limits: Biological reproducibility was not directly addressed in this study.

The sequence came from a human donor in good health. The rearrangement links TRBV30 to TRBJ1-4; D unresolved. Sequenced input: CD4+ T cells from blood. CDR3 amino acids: CAWSLGPPREKLFF. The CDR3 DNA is TGTGCCTGGAGTTTAGGGCCTCCAAGGGAAAAACTGTTTTTT.